This note documents a single T cell receptor (beta chain) sequence. Antigen unknown. Primers included in the PCR were 60 Vbeta and 13 Jbeta primers. Sequenced by immunoSEQ multiplex PCR; TCRdb stores in-frame clones only, minus some. The sample table includes around 75,000 clones. This CDR3 is built from 15 residues. The V end lost 1 base, the J end lost 4 bases, and 13 bases lay between the germline ends. Germline CDR1 KGHSH, CDR2 LQKENI. The data were taken from a study of cytomegalovirus exposure and HLA in healthy donors. General study results and limits: Sequencing probably produced one cluster of sequence variants that were highly shared. The CMV antigen specificity of a few CMV-associated chains was confirmed through in vitro analysis. Other equally common chains were less clonally expanded than HLA-associated TCR beta chains, a later analysis showed.

The chain is built from TRBV18 and TRBJ1-1, with a possible D match to TRBD1 (5 bases). The source of this sequence is a boy younger than 18 in good health and CMV-seronegative. Source material: PBMCs. The CDR3 sequence is CASSPREGLGTEAFF. CDR3 nucleotide sequence: TGTGCCAGCTCACCACGGGAGGGGTTGGGCACTGAAGCTTTCTTT.